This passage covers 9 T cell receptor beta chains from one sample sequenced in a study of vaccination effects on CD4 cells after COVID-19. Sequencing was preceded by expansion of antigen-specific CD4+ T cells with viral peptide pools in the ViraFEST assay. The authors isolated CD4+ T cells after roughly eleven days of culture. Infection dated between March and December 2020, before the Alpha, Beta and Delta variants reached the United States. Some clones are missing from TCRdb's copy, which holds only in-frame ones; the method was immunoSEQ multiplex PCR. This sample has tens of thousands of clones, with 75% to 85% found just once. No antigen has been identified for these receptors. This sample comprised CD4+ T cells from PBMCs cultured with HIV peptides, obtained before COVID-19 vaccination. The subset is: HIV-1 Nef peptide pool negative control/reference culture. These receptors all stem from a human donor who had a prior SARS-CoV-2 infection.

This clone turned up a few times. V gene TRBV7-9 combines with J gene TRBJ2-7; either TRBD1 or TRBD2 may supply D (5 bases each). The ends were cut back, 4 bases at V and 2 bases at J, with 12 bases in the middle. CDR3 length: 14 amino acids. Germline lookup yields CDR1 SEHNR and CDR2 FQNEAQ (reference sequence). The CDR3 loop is CASSYTQGAYEQYF. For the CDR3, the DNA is TGTGCCAGCAGCTACACCCAGGGAGCCTACGAGCAGTACTTC.

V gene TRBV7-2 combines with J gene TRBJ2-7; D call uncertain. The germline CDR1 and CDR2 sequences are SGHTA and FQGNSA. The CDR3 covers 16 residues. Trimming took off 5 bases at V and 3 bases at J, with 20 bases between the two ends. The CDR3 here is CASSPGLTKVGYEQYF. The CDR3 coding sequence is TGTGCCAGCAGCCCGGGTTTAACGAAAGTCGGCTACGAGCAGTACTTC.

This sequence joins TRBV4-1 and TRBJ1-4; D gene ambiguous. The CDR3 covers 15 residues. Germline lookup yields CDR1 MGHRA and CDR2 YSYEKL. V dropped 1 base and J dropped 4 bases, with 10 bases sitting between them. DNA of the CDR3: TGCGCCAGCAGCCAAGTTGCTCTCATTAATGAAAAACTGTTTTTT. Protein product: CASSQVALINEKLFF.

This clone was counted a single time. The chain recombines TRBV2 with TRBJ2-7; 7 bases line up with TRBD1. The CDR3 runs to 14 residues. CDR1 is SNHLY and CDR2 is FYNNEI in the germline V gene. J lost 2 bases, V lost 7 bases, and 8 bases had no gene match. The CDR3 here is CASNSGRGTYEQYF. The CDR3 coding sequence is TGTGCCAGCAATTCCGGCAGGGGGACCTACGAGCAGTACTTC.

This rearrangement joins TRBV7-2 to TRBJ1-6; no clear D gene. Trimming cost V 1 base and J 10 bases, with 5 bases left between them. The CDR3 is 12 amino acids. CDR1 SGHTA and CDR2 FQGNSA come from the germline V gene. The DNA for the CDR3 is TGTGCCAGCAGCTTAGACAGATCACCCCTCCACTTT. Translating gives CASSLDRSPLHF.

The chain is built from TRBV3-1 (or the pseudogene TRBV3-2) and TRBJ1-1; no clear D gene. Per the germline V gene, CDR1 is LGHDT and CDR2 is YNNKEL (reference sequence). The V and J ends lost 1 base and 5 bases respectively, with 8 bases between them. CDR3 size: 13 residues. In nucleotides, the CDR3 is TGTGCCAGCAGCCAAGGAAGACTAACTGAAGCTTTCTTT. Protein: CASSQGRLTEAFF.

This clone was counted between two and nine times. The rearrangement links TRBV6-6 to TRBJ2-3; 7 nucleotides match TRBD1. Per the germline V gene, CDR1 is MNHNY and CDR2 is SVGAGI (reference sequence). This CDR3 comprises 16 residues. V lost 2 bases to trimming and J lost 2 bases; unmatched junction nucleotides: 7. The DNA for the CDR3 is TGTGCCAGCAGTTACGGGGACAGTTTTTACACAGATACGCAGTATTTT. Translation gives CASSYGDSFYTDTQYF.

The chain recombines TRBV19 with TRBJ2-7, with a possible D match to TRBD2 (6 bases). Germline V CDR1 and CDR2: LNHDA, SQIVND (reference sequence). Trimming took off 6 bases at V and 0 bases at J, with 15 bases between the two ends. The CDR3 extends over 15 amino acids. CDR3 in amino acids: CASRAAGSPSYEQYF. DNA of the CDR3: TGTGCCAGTAGAGCGGCGGGGAGTCCCTCCTACGAGCAGTACTTC.

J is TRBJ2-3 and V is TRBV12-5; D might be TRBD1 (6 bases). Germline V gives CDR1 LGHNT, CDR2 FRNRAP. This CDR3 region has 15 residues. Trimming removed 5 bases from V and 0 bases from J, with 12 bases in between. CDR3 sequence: CASGRLGGSTDTQYF. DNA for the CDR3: TGTGCTAGTGGTCGCCTTGGGGGCAGCACAGATACGCAGTATTTT.